This record looks at one TCR beta chain sequence and its context. Expressed TCRB transcripts got sequenced, as all isolated RNA was reverse transcribed. Data came from immunoSEQ multiplex PCR; TCRdb stores just in-frame clones and leaves some out. There are hundreds of thousands of clones in the sample; about 14% occur only once, and about 0.093% lies in the top ten. This record comes from a study of beta chain features in type 1 diabetes. Trimming stripped 3 bases from V and 0 bases from J, with 11 bases between. The CDR3 is 15 amino acids. Germline V gives CDR1 SEHNR, CDR2 FQNEAQ (reference sequence).

The sequence was collected from a man younger than 35 in good health. Source material: naive CD4+ T cells from blood. The chain links TRBV7-9 to TRBJ1-1, with D possibly TRBD1 on 5 matching bases. CDR3 sequence: CASSFGDAMNTEAFF. CDR3 coding DNA: TGTGCCAGCAGCTTTGGGGACGCCATGAACACTGAAGCTTTCTTT.